Included here is one T cell receptor (beta chain) sequence, with context. Its specificity is unknown. The PCR had 60 Vbeta and 13 Jbeta primers. Clones were read by immunoSEQ multiplex PCR, and TCRdb kept only the in-frame ones, dropping some. In total, the table holds more than 40,000 clones. The data derive from a study of cytomegalovirus exposure and HLA in healthy donors. Regarding the study as a whole: Prior analysis indicated that the majority of TCR beta V segments exhibited productivity approximately 90% or approximately 30% of the time. Many donors carried some public TCRs, although rarity characterized most TCR sequences.

CDR1 is LGHNA and CDR2 is YSLEER in the germline V gene. Trimming stripped 1 base from V and 0 bases from J, with 3 bases between. This CDR3 is built from 14 residues. Sequences were obtained from PBMCs. This TCR derives from a woman aged 40-49 years in good health and CMV-seronegative. The rearrangement joins TRBV4-3 to TRBJ2-2; D not resolved. The CDR3 DNA reads as TGCGCCAGCAGCCAAGCCGCGAACACCGGGGAGCTGTTTTTT. This codes for CASSQAANTGELFF.